This T cell receptor (beta chain) is drawn from a study of tissue T cells after allogeneic stem cell transplantation. Notes on the study in general: Tissue-detected TCR repertoire was only partly captured by blood and spleen T cells.

Worth noting for this clone: Its antigen is unidentified.

Profiled with immunoSEQ multiplex PCR; TCRdb holds only in-frame clones, not every one. Of about 43,000 clones listed, roughly 89% are singletons. Germline lookup yields CDR1 SGHTA and CDR2 FQGTGA. V was clipped by 5 bases and J by 4 bases; unmatched bases: 7. The CDR3 spans 14 residues. The source was blood, collected before transplantation. V and J are TRBV7-3 and TRBJ1-2, with 7 bases lining up with TRBD1. The source is a woman aged 40-75 years who later had graft-versus-host disease after an allogeneic stem cell transplant. In nucleotides, the CDR3 is TGTGCCAGCAGCCCAAGACAGGGAACCTATGGCTACACCTTC. This codes for CASSPRQGTYGYTF.